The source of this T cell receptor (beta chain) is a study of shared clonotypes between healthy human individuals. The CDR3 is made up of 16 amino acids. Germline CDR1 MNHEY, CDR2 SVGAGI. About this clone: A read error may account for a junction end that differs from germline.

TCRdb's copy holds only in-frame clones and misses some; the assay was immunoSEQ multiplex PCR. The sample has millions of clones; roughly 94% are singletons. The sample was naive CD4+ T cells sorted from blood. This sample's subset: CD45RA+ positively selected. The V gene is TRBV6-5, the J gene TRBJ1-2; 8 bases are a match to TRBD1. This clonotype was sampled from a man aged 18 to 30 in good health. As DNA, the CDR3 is TGTGCCAGCGGTTATTTCCCTGAAACAGGGGGCTATGGCTACACCTTC. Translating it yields CASGYFPETGGYGYTF.